One and the same sample provided the 29 T cell receptor beta chains below, sequenced in a study of blood T cell repertoires in COVID-19 (dated by TCRdb to 2020 to 2022). The library was produced with the immunoSEQ multiplex PCR assay. TCRdb took over this immuneACCESS table, retaining in-frame rearrangements with V and J assigned. Such tables are incomplete; in checked studies, under half of the missing clones stem from an unresolved V gene, and the remainder is unexplained. Within this sample are roughly 40,000 clones, with 85% to 95% of them counted one time only. Approximately 0.35% of the sample lies in the top ten. The sequenced material came from peripheral blood. These receptors were taken from a man aged 50-60 years with COVID-19, enrolled during active disease.

The V and J genes are TRBV11-3 and TRBJ2-1, with 13 bases aligning to TRBD2. The germline V gene has CDR1 SGHNT and CDR2 YENEEA. The ends lost 5 bases at V and 6 bases at J; junction bases unmatched: 7. This CDR3 is 16 amino acids long. The CDR3 spells CASSGTSGNLGNEQFF. DNA of the CDR3: TGTGCCAGCAGCGGGACTAGCGGGAACTTGGGCAATGAGCAGTTCTTC.

The V gene is TRBV6-5, the J gene TRBJ1-2, with D tentatively TRBD1 (6 bases). CDR3 length: 12 residues. V lost 10 bases, J lost 6 bases, and 15 bases lay in between. The V gene's germline CDR1 is MNHEY and CDR2 SVGAGI. The CDR3 reads CATTRAGDGYTF. In DNA form, the CDR3 reads TGTGCCACCACTCGGGCAGGGGATGGCTACACCTTC.

The chain is built from TRBV6-1 and TRBJ2-7; tentatively, D is TRBD2 (5 bases). Looked up from germline, CDR1 is MNHNS and CDR2 is SASEGT. This CDR3 spans 15 amino acids. V was clipped by 2 bases and J by 3 bases, with 14 bases between them. CDR3 sequence reads: CASSESPRSGYEQYF. The CDR3 region has the DNA TGTGCCAGCAGTGAATCCCCCCGGAGCGGCTACGAGCAGTACTTC.

This chain joins TRBV6-5 and TRBJ2-7; tentative D call: TRBD2 (6 bases). The germline V and J ends were trimmed by 6 bases and 7 bases, with 19 bases remaining between them. The germline V gene has CDR1 MNHEY and CDR2 SVGAGI. The CDR3 is made up of 14 amino acids. The CDR3 region is CASRSTSSFGEQYF. In DNA, the CDR3 is TGTGCCAGCAGATCAACTAGCTCCTTTGGGGAGCAGTACTTC.

The rearrangement joins TRBV5-1 to TRBJ1-4; TRBD1 might be the D (6 bases). The V gene's germline CDR1 is SGHRS and CDR2 YFSETQ. The CDR3 contains 14 residues. V lost 4 bases and J 4 bases, leaving 11 bases between the germline ends. The CDR3 nucleotides are TGCGCCAGCAGCCTCGGACAGCGTAATGAAAAACTGTTTTTT. It specifies CASSLGQRNEKLFF.

The chain joins TRBV6-6 to TRBJ2-6; D gene uncertain. CDR1 is MNHNY, CDR2 SVGAGI, per germline (reference sequence). The CDR3 covers 12 residues. Between the trimmed V and J ends, which lost 7 bases and 4 bases, there was a span of 5 bases. The chain's CDR3 is CASNPGANVLTF. CDR3 sequence (DNA): TGTGCCAGCAATCCGGGGGCCAACGTCCTGACTTTC.

This chain connects TRBV19 to TRBJ2-3, with D unresolved. The CDR3 length is 13 residues. CDR1 is LNHDA and CDR2 is SQIVND in the germline V gene (reference sequence). V was trimmed by 6 bases and J by 0 bases, leaving 7 bases between them. CDR3 in DNA: TGTGCCAGTAGCCTAGACAGCACAGATACGCAGTATTTT. Translation gives CASSLDSTDTQYF.

This clone has only a few counts. The CDR3 sequence is CASSQAARTNNEQFF. CDR3 DNA: TGTGCCAGCAGCCAAGCGGCACGGACTAACAATGAGCAGTTCTTC. V is TRBV3-1 (or the pseudogene TRBV3-2) and J is TRBJ2-1; the D gene is possibly TRBD2 (6 bases). This CDR3 has 15 residues. V gave up 1 base and J gave up 5 bases, with 12 bases separating them. CDR1 and CDR2 from the germline V gene are LGHDT and YNNKEL (reference sequence).

The chain combines TRBV2 with TRBJ2-5; the D is unclear. This CDR3 is built from 11 residues. Germline V gives CDR1 SNHLY, CDR2 FYNNEI. V gave up 10 bases and J gave up 8 bases, with 14 bases separating them. The chain's CDR3 is CATSVGGTQYF. The DNA of the CDR3 is TGTGCCACATCGGTTGGTGGTACCCAGTACTTC.

The chain links TRBV5-6 to TRBJ2-7; D might be TRBD2 (6 bases). The V gene lost 2 bases and the J gene lost 3 bases, with 15 bases spanning the gap. This CDR3 has 15 amino acids. The germline V gene has CDR1 SGHDT and CDR2 YYEEEE. In nucleotides, the CDR3 is TGTGCCAGCAGCTTAGGGCCGGGACTGGGCTACGAGCAGTACTTC. Protein product: CASSLGPGLGYEQYF.

The CDR3 here is CATGLGRGYEQYF. CDR3 in DNA: TGTGCCACCGGACTGGGGAGGGGGTACGAGCAGTACTTC. The rearrangement uses TRBV19 and TRBJ2-7; D perhaps matches TRBD2 (7 bases). Looked up from germline, CDR1 is LNHDA and CDR2 is SQIVND (reference sequence). The V and J ends lost 10 bases and 4 bases respectively, with 17 bases between them. The CDR3 is 13 residues long.

V gene TRBV2 combines with J gene TRBJ2-2; 9 bases align to TRBD2. J was trimmed by 4 bases and V by 7 bases; bases with no gene match: 4. CDR1 is SNHLY, CDR2 FYNNEI, per germline. The CDR3 totals 14 residues. The CDR3 sequence: CASKETSGTGELFF. The CDR3 DNA reads as TGTGCCAGCAAGGAGACTAGCGGCACCGGGGAGCTGTTTTTT. The full variable domain, rest sourced from reference TRBV2 and TRBJ2-2, is EPEVTQTPSHQVTQMGQEVILRCVPISNHLYFYWYRQILGQKVEFLVSFYNNEISEKSEIFDDQFSVERPDGSNFTLKIRSTKLEDSAMYFCASKETSGTGELFFGEGSRLTVL.

The J gene is TRBJ1-2, the V gene TRBV28; D not certain. Germline CDR1 reads MDHEN; CDR2 reads SYDVKM. Trimming shortened V by 1 base and J by 4 bases, and 13 bases separated the two germline ends. The CDR3 covers 15 residues. The CDR3 is CASSLSWQMAYGYTF. The CDR3 DNA reads TGTGCCAGCAGTTTATCGTGGCAGATGGCCTATGGCTACACCTTC.

The chain is built from TRBV29-1 and TRBJ2-3, with 7 bases fitting TRBD2. J gave up 4 bases and V 8 bases, and 12 bases lay outside the gene matches. The CDR3 runs to 14 residues. Germline CDR1 reads SQVTM; CDR2 reads ANQGSEA. CDR3 DNA sequence: TGCAGCTCTAGCGGCGGTACGGGTTCAGATACGCAGTATTTT. This gives the protein CSSSGGTGSDTQYF.

V is TRBV7-2 and J is TRBJ2-7, with 10 bases lining up with TRBD2. Trimming removed 7 bases from V and 4 bases from J; junction bases left unmatched: 7. Germline V CDR1 and CDR2: SGHTA, FQGNSA. The CDR3 is made up of 14 amino acids. For the CDR3, the DNA is TGTGCCAGCACCCCTAGCGGGGGACCTTACGAGCAGTACTTC. Translated, it gives CASTPSGGPYEQYF.

This clone has just one count. The chain carries TRBV4-3 and TRBJ2-1; D unresolved. Germline V gene lookup returns CDR1 LGHNA and CDR2 YSLEER. The CDR3 has 17 residues. Trimming took off 0 bases at V and 5 bases at J, with 17 bases between the two ends. Here the CDR3 reads CASSQDSENTDHNEQFF. As DNA, the CDR3 is TGCGCCAGCAGCCAAGATTCGGAAAACACAGATCACAATGAGCAGTTCTTC.

The chain combines TRBV7-3 with TRBJ2-2; D unresolved. The CDR3 sequence is 16 residues long. Per germline, CDR1 SGHTA and CDR2 FQGTGA. With 1 base removed from V and 5 bases from J, the gap between germline ends came to 14 bases. CDR3 sequence: CASSLNPGVETGELFF. The CDR3 bases are TGTGCCAGCAGCTTAAACCCGGGTGTGGAGACCGGGGAGCTGTTTTTT.

The chain employs TRBV27 and TRBJ2-2; 7 nucleotides line up with TRBD1. Trimming at V came to 4 bases and at J to 1 base, leaving 9 bases not matched to a gene. From germline, CDR1 is MNHEY and CDR2 SMNVEV (reference sequence). The CDR3 extends over 17 amino acids. The CDR3 DNA follows: TGTGCCAGCAGTTCCCTCATGCGACAGGGGAACACCGGGGAGCTGTTTTTT. Encoded protein: CASSSLMRQGNTGELFF.

The chain links TRBV4-2 to TRBJ1-5, with D unclear. The CDR3 extends over 15 amino acids. Deletions cut 0 bases from V and 3 bases from J, with 9 bases between. Germline-derived CDR1 and CDR2 are LGHNA and YNFKEQ. CDR3 sequence reads: CASSQDGEINQPQHF. The DNA of the CDR3 is TGTGCCAGCAGCCAAGATGGGGAGATCAATCAGCCCCAGCATTTT.

This chain uses TRBV7-2 with TRBJ2-2, with D perhaps TRBD2 (6 bases). The CDR3 has 15 residues. Germline CDR1 SGHTA, CDR2 FQGNSA. V dropped 2 bases and J dropped 4 bases, with 11 bases sitting between them. Written as DNA, the CDR3 is TGTGCCAGCAGCTTACGGGAGCTGGGCACCGGGGAGCTGTTTTTT. This encodes CASSLRELGTGELFF.

The chain combines TRBV24-1 with TRBJ2-1, with unresolved D. The V end lost 9 bases, the J end lost 2 bases, and 16 bases lay between the germline ends. Per germline, CDR1 KGHDR and CDR2 SFDVKD. This CDR3 has 15 residues. The CDR3 reads CATFPPARAYNEQFF. CDR3 coding DNA: TGTGCCACCTTCCCACCAGCGAGAGCCTACAATGAGCAGTTCTTC.

The chain recombines TRBV6-6 with TRBJ1-5; D gene uncertain. Germline V gene lookup returns CDR1 MNHNY and CDR2 SVGAGI (reference sequence). This CDR3 has 13 residues. Deletions cut 6 bases from V and 6 bases from J, with 12 bases between. The CDR3 nucleotides are TGTGCCAGCAGAAGAGAGGCGGGTCAGCCCCAGCATTTT. Protein sequence: CASRREAGQPQHF.

This sequence joins TRBV30 and TRBJ2-2; 10 nucleotides align to TRBD2. CDR1 and CDR2 (germline): GTSNPN, SVGIG (reference sequence). The length of the CDR3 is 15 residues. V gave up 3 bases and J gave up 6 bases; unmatched junction bases: 7. For the CDR3, the DNA is TGTGCCTGGAGAGGAGCGGGAGGGCCGTCCGGGGAGCTGTTTTTT. This translates into CAWRGAGGPSGELFF. Combining the CDR3 with reference TRBV30 and TRBJ2-2 gives the whole variable domain SQTIHQWPATLVQPVGSPLSLECTVEGTSNPNLYWYRQAAGRGLQLLFYSVGIGQISSEVPQNLSASRPQDRQFILSSKKLLLSDSGFYLCAWRGAGGPSGELFFGEGSRLTVL.

The chain combines TRBV6-5 with TRBJ2-1; 10 positions match TRBD2. Germline CDR1 MNHEY, CDR2 SVGAGI. The CDR3 has 14 residues. Trimming removed 2 bases from V and 8 bases from J; junction bases left unmatched: 3. CDR3 protein: CASSYGTSVDEQFF. In DNA, the CDR3 is TGTGCCAGCAGTTACGGGACTAGCGTCGATGAGCAGTTCTTC.

V usage is TRBV6-2 or TRBV6-3 and J usage is TRBJ2-7; D ambiguous. The V end lost 6 bases, the J end lost 3 bases, and 12 bases lay between the germline ends. This CDR3 is 13 amino acids long. Germline V gene lookup returns CDR1 MNHEY and CDR2 SVGEGT. The CDR3 protein is CASSQTFGYEQYF. DNA of the CDR3: TGTGCCAGCAGCCAAACTTTTGGCTACGAGCAGTACTTC.

The J gene is TRBJ1-1, the V gene TRBV19; TRBD1 matches at 7 bases. This CDR3 comprises 18 residues. CDR1 and CDR2 (germline): LNHDA, SQIVND (reference sequence). Trimming at V came to 1 base and at J to 3 bases, leaving 14 bases not matched to a gene. CDR3 in DNA: TGTGCCAGTAGTATAGGTATCTGGGCAGGGGGACGGGACACTGAAGCTTTCTTT. Translation: CASSIGIWAGGRDTEAFF.

The chain employs TRBV29-1 and TRBJ1-2; possible D gene TRBD1, 6 bases. This CDR3 has 13 amino acids. With 4 bases removed from V and 4 bases from J, the gap between germline ends came to 13 bases. CDR1 is SQVTM and CDR2 is ANQGSEA in the germline V gene. The CDR3: CSVGKQGGYGYTF. For the CDR3, the DNA is TGCAGCGTTGGGAAACAGGGTGGCTATGGCTACACCTTC.

This clone was detected a few times. The genes are TRBV2 and TRBJ1-6; TRBD1 matches at 7 bases. The CDR3 has 15 residues. In germline, CDR1 is SNHLY, CDR2 FYNNEI. Trimming removed 2 bases from V and 9 bases from J; junction bases left unmatched: 7. The CDR3 loop reads CASSERTGDSSPLHF. The DNA of the CDR3 is TGTGCCAGCAGTGAACGGACAGGAGACAGTTCACCCCTCCACTTT.

This chain links TRBV5-5 with TRBJ2-7; TRBD2 aligns across 12 bases. This CDR3 is 15 amino acids long. The V gene end was trimmed by 4 bases and the J gene end by 2 bases; junction bases not matched to a gene: 4. Germline values: CDR1 SGHKS, CDR2 YYEKEE (reference sequence). CDR3 loop: CASSPWTSGAYEQYF. The CDR3 DNA follows: TGTGCCAGCAGCCCATGGACTAGCGGGGCCTACGAGCAGTACTTC.